This T cell receptor (beta chain) was sequenced in a study of neoadjuvant nivolumab and ipilimumab in lung cancer. Findings and caveats of the study: Only a small number of samples underwent TCR sequencing. Blood richness before therapy tracked richness in tumors resected after neoadjuvant therapy.

TCRdb's copy holds only in-frame clones and misses some; the assay was immunoSEQ multiplex PCR. The repertoire holds 40,000 to 55,000 clones, with roughly 90% as singletons. With 3 bases removed from V and 2 bases from J, the gap between germline ends came to 10 bases. The CDR3 is 14 amino acids. The germline CDR1 and CDR2 sequences are KGHSH and LQKENI. This clone was detected only once. The antigen is unknown. This clonotype originated in an adult with non-small cell lung cancer. Some clones in this sample may be carry-over from other donors' samples. V usage is TRBV18 and J usage is TRBJ2-5; D might be TRBD2 (5 bases). This material consisted of blood, taken before neoadjuvant nivolumab, alone or with ipilimumab. CDR3 protein: CASSPRRSQETQYF. In DNA, the CDR3 is TGTGCCAGCTCACCGAGGAGGTCGCAAGAGACCCAGTACTTC.